The text below deals with one T cell receptor beta chain. This record belongs to a study of T cell changes during pregnancy in multiple sclerosis. Germline V gene lookup returns CDR1 LNHDA and CDR2 SQIVND (reference sequence). The V segment lost 6 bases and the J segment 3 bases; nucleotides outside the gene matches: 11. The CDR3 spans 16 residues. Clones were sequenced by immunoSEQ multiplex PCR, and TCRdb holds only the in-frame ones, with some missing. There are 50,000 or so clones in the sample; roughly 90% occur only once, and about 0.6% lies in the top ten. The clonotype was recovered from a female donor with multiple sclerosis, enrolled in a pregnancy study. The chain uses TRBV19 and TRBJ2-5; 9 bases match TRBD1. The input for sequencing was CD4+ T cells from peripheral blood mononuclear cells, taken after pregnancy. The CDR3 loop is CASRGTGRTLKETQYF. The CDR3 nucleotides are TGTGCCAGTAGAGGGACAGGGAGGACCCTAAAAGAGACCCAGTACTTC.